This TCR beta chain was sequenced for a study of Graves' ophthalmopathy and Graves' hyperthyroidism. The authors defined stable hyperthyroidism as no ophthalmopathy within 18 months of follow-up. Diagnosis relied on clinical symptoms, serum thyroxine, TRAb, thyroid ultrasound and orbital computed tomography. TCR beta CDR3 amplification used RNA transcripts. RT-PCR was first run with HTBI primers, then multiplex PCR in a second round. TCRdb reprocessed the multiplex PCR reads via MiXCR and lists one record per CDR3 protein. The sample has hundreds of thousands of distinct CDR3 sequences, 22% seen once. Overall study results and limits: Predictions made by the model for ophthalmopathy progression reached just over 70% sensitivity and approximately 78% specificity. Built on 13 signatures, a model told ophthalmopathy apart from stable hyperthyroidism with approximately 85% sensitivity and 70% to 82% specificity.

This clonotype was seen at least ten times. The target antigen is unknown. V was cut by 5 bases and J by 3 bases, with 4 bases left in between. The germline CDR1 and CDR2 sequences are MNHEY and SMNVEV (reference sequence). The CDR3 has 12 residues. The specimen was peripheral blood. The TCR originated in a woman aged 18-29 years with stable Graves' hyperthyroidism. Some clones in this sample may be carry-over from other donors' samples. The chain combines TRBV27 with TRBJ2-2; no clear D gene. The CDR3 sequence: CASSPYTGELFF. The CDR3 bases are TGTGCCAGCAGTCCTTACACCGGGGAGCTGTTTTTT.